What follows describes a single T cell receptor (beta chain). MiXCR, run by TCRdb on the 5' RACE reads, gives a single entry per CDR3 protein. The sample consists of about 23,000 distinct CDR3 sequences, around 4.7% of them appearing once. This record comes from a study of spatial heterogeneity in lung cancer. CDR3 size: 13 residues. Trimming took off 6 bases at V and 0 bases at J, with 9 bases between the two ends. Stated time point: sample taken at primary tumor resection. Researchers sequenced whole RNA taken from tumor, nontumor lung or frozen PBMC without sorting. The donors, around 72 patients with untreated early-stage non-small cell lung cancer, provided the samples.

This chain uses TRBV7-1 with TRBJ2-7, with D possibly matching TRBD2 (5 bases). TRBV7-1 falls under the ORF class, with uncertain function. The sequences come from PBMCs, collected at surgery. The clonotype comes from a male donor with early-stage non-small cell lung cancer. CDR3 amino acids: CASRSGNSYEQYF. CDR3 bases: TGTGCCAGCAGGTCCGGGAACTCCTACGAGCAGTACTTC.